This note documents a single TCR beta chain sequence. Its antigen is not known. The data originate from a study of graft-versus-host responses after intestinal transplantation. Study as a whole: Each patient got anti-thymocyte globulin induction, then tacrolimus and steroids for roughly 3 years.

The table came from immunoSEQ multiplex PCR; TCRdb's copy has only in-frame clones and leaves some out. The sample has around 24,000 clones, around 80% seen once. Study-level results: GvH clones were identified in recipient marrow, with some first appearing in ileum or blood. Some patients had graft-donor T cell macrochimerism, and their allografts showed high graft-versus-host to host-versus-graft clonal ratios.

The CDR3 has 12 amino acids. The germline V gene has CDR1 MGHDK and CDR2 SYGVNS. Deletions cut 2 bases from V and 0 bases from J, with 1 base between. This TCR was recovered from a human donor who was the organ donor for an intestinal transplant. The chain links TRBV25-1 to TRBJ1-1; unclear D gene. The sample was unstimulated CD8+ T cells sorted from spleen or lymph node cells, taken before transplant. CDR3 in DNA: TGTGCCAGCAGTGAAGTGAACACTGAAGCTTTCTTT. Its translation: CASSEVNTEAFF. The entire variable domain, with the rest obtained from reference TRBV25-1 and TRBJ1-1, is as follows: EADIYQTPRYLVIGTGKKITLECSQTMGHDKMYWYQQDPGMELHLIHYSYGVNSTEKGDLSSESTVSRIRTEHFPLTLESARPSHTSQYLCASSEVNTEAFFGQGTRLTVV.